This T cell receptor (beta chain) was sequenced in a study of blood T cell repertoires in COVID-19. V lost 5 bases and J lost 7; bases outside the gene matches: 4. This CDR3 spans 12 amino acids. Germline V gene data show CDR1 as SGHTA and CDR2 as FQGNSA. Libraries were prepared by immunoSEQ multiplex PCR; TCRdb keeps only in-frame clonotypes and omits some of them. Of hundreds of thousands of clones listed, approximately 85% were seen once; the top ten hold 5% to 6.5%. The TCR was taken from a man aged 45-65 years with COVID-19, enrolled during active disease. The sample comprised peripheral blood. V and J are TRBV7-2 and TRBJ1-2; 7 bases are shared with TRBD1. For the CDR3, the DNA is TGTGCCAGCAGCGAAGACAGGGCTGGCTACACCTTC. The encoded protein is CASSEDRAGYTF.